This is a list of T cell receptor beta chains from one sample in a study of identical twins. TCRdb ran MiXCR on the 5' RACE reads and lists one entry per CDR3 protein. The data show 700,000 or so distinct CDR3 sequences, roughly 20% seen once. The sample was also linked to a second study, of T cells expressing NK-cell markers.

Material: PBMCs. The source of these receptors is a woman between 18 and 29 years old in good health. Both conserved end residues are part of each CDR3. Fields, in order: CDR3 DNA, CDR3 protein, V gene, clone size, D gene, J gene. The D gene is left open where the match is weak. The size entry is marked missing in some rows and otherwise reads once, few, many or a size class.

TGTGCCAGCAGGGAATTTGCGGGGAGCACAGATACGCAGTATTTT	CASREFAGSTDTQYF	TRBV2	.	.	TRBJ2-3
TGTGCCAGCAGCACCCCCTTCGGGGGGGCAGCAGATACGCAGTATTTT	CASSTPFGGAADTQYF	TRBV7-8	.	TRBD2	TRBJ2-3
TGTGCCATCAGTGCATCGGGGACAGGGTTTGAAAAACTGTTTTTT	CAISASGTGFEKLFF	TRBV10-3	few	TRBD1	TRBJ1-4
TGTGCCAGCAGAGGGAGCATGGATGACTACGAGCAGTACTTC	CASRGSMDDYEQYF	TRBV6-1	.	.	TRBJ2-7
TGTGCCAGCAGCGTAGATCAGGCCACTGGGAACACTGAAGCTTTCTTT	CASSVDQATGNTEAFF	TRBV9	many	.	TRBJ1-1
TGTGCCAGCAGTTACGAAGGCTTGGACACTGAAGCTTTCTTT	CASSYEGLDTEAFF	TRBV6-5	many	.	TRBJ1-1
TGTGCCAGCAGTTCGCCCGGGACAGCTAAAGAGACCCAGTACTTC	CASSSPGTAKETQYF	TRBV13	.	TRBD1	TRBJ2-5
TGTGCCAGCAGCGTACTGCCTAGCGGGAGAAATGAGCAGTTCTTC	CASSVLPSGRNEQFF	TRBV9	.	TRBD2	TRBJ2-1
TGTGCCAGCGGGGCGGGACACACTAATGAAAAACTGTTTTTT	CASGAGHTNEKLFF	TRBV6-1	few	.	TRBJ1-4
TGTGCCAGCAGTTTTAATCGGAGGACAGGGGGCGACGAGCAGTACTTC	CASSFNRRTGGDEQYF	TRBV12-3/TRBV12-4	few	TRBD1	TRBJ2-7
TGTGCCAGCAGCTGGGGACTAGCATTGAATGAGCAGTTCTTC	CASSWGLALNEQFF	TRBV7-8	.	TRBD2	TRBJ2-1
TGTGCCAGCAGCCAAATGCTTGACAATGAGCAGTTCTTC	CASSQMLDNEQFF	TRBV3-1	.	.	TRBJ2-1
TGCAGTGCTAGAGCGGGGACAGGTCGCCAAGAGACCCAGTACTTT	CSARAGTGRQETQYF	TRBV20-1	.	TRBD1	TRBJ2-5
TGTGCCAGCAGTTACAGGACTAGCGGGTACAATGAGCAGTTCTTC	CASSYRTSGYNEQFF	TRBV6-5	many	TRBD2	TRBJ2-1
TGTGCCAGCACTCACAGGGGCCTAGCCAAAAACATTCAGTACTTC	CASTHRGLAKNIQYF	TRBV6-1	.	TRBD1	TRBJ2-4
TGCAGCGTTGGGCCCCAGAGCTCCTACGAGCAGTACTTC	CSVGPQSSYEQYF	TRBV29-1	.	.	TRBJ2-7
TGCAGTGCTAGAGACCCTGGCGGACCCTCAGCCAAAAACATTCAGTACTTC	CSARDPGGPSAKNIQYF	TRBV20-1	few	.	TRBJ2-4
TGTGCCAGCAGCATCGGGACTAGCGCTTATGAGCAGTTCTTC	CASSIGTSAYEQFF	TRBV7-9	few	TRBD2	TRBJ2-1
TGTGCCAGCAGCTTGACCGGGACTGCAAATACGCAGTATTTT	CASSLTGTANTQYF	TRBV7-2	many	.	TRBJ2-3
TGTGCCAGCAGCACCCATACCTGGGCCCAGTACTTC	CASSTHTWAQYF	TRBV12-3/TRBV12-4	many	.	TRBJ2-5
TGTGCCAGCAGTTACACCCCCAACAGGGTCAATGAGCAGTTCTTC	CASSYTPNRVNEQFF	TRBV6-5	few	.	TRBJ2-1
TGTGCCAGTAGTAAGTGGGGTAGCGGGAGCACAGATACGCAGTATTTT	CASSKWGSGSTDTQYF	TRBV19	.	TRBD2	TRBJ2-3
TGCAGTGCTAGAGACGATACAGGGGGCAGGGACCAGTACTTC	CSARDDTGGRDQYF	TRBV20-1	few	TRBD1	TRBJ2-5
TGTGCCGTACCGGGACAGGGTCCCTACGAGCAGTACTTC	CAVPGQGPYEQYF	TRBV15	few	TRBD1	TRBJ2-7
TGCAGTGCTAGATATAGCGGGAATTACAATGAGCAGTTCTTC	CSARYSGNYNEQFF	TRBV20-1	few	TRBD2	TRBJ2-1
TGTGCCATCAGTGGGGCGGGAGTCCGGGAGACCCAGTACTTC	CAISGAGVRETQYF	TRBV10-3	few	TRBD2	TRBJ2-5
TGTGCCAGCAGGGCTGCGGGGGGGGCCTACAATGAGCAGTTCTTC	CASRAAGGAYNEQFF	TRBV7-2	few	TRBD2	TRBJ2-1
TGTGCCAGCAGCTCCCGTCACACAGATACGCAGTATTTT	CASSSRHTDTQYF	TRBV7-9	.	.	TRBJ2-3
TGCGCCAGCAGCTTGGACGGTTTAGGTCAGCCCCAGCATTTT	CASSLDGLGQPQHF	TRBV5-1	few	.	TRBJ1-5
TGCGCCAGCAGTGAGTCCGCCCGGGAGCAGTTCTTC	CASSESAREQFF	TRBV10-1	few	.	TRBJ2-1
TGTGCCAGCAGTTTGCAGTGGAAAGAGCAGTTCTTC	CASSLQWKEQFF	TRBV12-3/TRBV12-4	few	.	TRBJ2-1
TGCAGTGCTAACCGGGGCCCGGAGCAGTTCTTC	CSANRGPEQFF	TRBV20-1	few	.	TRBJ2-1
TGTGCCACCAGTGATCCGCGGGGGGGAGCCGATACGCAGTATTTT	CATSDPRGGADTQYF	TRBV24-1	.	TRBD2	TRBJ2-3
TGTGCCAGCGGAACCCGAGGATTGACCGGGGAGCTGTTTTTT	CASGTRGLTGELFF	TRBV6-1	.	.	TRBJ2-2
TGTGCCAGCACCCTAATGGGTACCGGGGACACTGAAGCTTTCTTT	CASTLMGTGDTEAFF	TRBV9	many	.	TRBJ1-1
TGCGCCAGCAGCTTGCCTTCATCTAGCGGGGGAGACACAGATACGCAGTATTTT	CASSLPSSSGGDTDTQYF	TRBV5-1	few	TRBD2	TRBJ2-3
TGTGCCAGCAGCGGGTATCATCTAGGAGGGAATGAGCAGTTCTTC	CASSGYHLGGNEQFF	TRBV9	.	.	TRBJ2-1
TGTGCCAGCAGCCAACTAGCGGGGGGCTACGAGCAGTACTTC	CASSQLAGGYEQYF	TRBV6-1	.	TRBD2	TRBJ2-7
TGCGCTAGCGGGAGAGGATTGAACGCAGATACGCAGTATTTT	CASGRGLNADTQYF	TRBV20-1	few	TRBD2	TRBJ2-3
TGTGCCAGCAGAGACGTGTATGGCTACACCTTC	CASRDVYGYTF	TRBV9	few	.	TRBJ1-2
TGCGCCAGCGAACTAGCGGGAGGGAGCGAGCAGTACTTC	CASELAGGSEQYF	TRBV10-2	few	TRBD2	TRBJ2-7
TGTGCCAGCAGCTTGCGAGACCGCGCCACCTACGAGCAGTACTTC	CASSLRDRATYEQYF	TRBV7-8	few	.	TRBJ2-7
TGCAGTGCTAGAGATCCGTCTAGCGGGAGCTACGAGCAGTACTTC	CSARDPSSGSYEQYF	TRBV20-1	.	TRBD2	TRBJ2-7
TGCAGTGCTGTAGTGGGGTCTTCACAAGATACGCAGTATTTT	CSAVVGSSQDTQYF	TRBV20-1	many	.	TRBJ2-3
TGTGCCAGCTCACCGAGCTCAAGCGCTTCGGGGGAGACCCAGTACTTC	CASSPSSSASGETQYF	TRBV18	few	.	TRBJ2-5
TGTGCCAGCAGCATAGATAAGGAGGAGAGTACTCAGTTCTTC	CASSIDKEESTQFF	TRBV7-9	few	.	TRBJ2-1
TGTGCCAGCAGTTTCAGCGGTCCTTCCTACGAGCAGTACTTC	CASSFSGPSYEQYF	TRBV27	few	.	TRBJ2-7